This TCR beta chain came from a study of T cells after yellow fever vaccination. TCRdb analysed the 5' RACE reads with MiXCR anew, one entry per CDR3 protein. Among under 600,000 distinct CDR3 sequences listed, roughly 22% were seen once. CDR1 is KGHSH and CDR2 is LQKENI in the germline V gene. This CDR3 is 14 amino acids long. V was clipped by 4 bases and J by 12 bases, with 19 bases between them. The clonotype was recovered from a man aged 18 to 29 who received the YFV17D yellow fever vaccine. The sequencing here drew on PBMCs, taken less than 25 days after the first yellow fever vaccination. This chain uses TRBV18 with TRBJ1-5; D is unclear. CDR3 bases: TGTGCCAGCTCACTCCCTCCGCCCGGTGTAGTCCAGCATTTT. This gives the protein CASSLPPPGVVQHF.